This T cell receptor (beta chain) was sequenced during a study of PD-1 blockade in classical Hodgkin lymphoma (dated by TCRdb to 2020 to 2021). As for the study more broadly: Nivolumab dosing was 3 mg/kg intravenously every 2 weeks, continuing until either disease progression or unacceptable toxicity. A peripheral blood immune signature of response to PD-1 blockade in classical Hodgkin lymphoma was defined using TCR beta sequencing and CyTOF.

General study outcomes and caveats: Diversity was lower in patients who began nivolumab less than 1 year after ASCT, so these patients were left out of later analyses to avoid confounding by immune reconstitution. Baseline TCR diversity was reported to be lower in newly diagnosed patients than in healthy donors and to be lower still in relapsed/refractory patients. Trial patients with a complete response had baseline diversity similar to that of newly diagnosed patients, while partial responders and progressors had significantly lower diversity. A significant rise by C4D1 was seen in CD4+ but not CD8+ TCR diversity (p=0.0027 vs p=0.16), with the rise being most apparent in complete responders (p=0.02). The study was limited to a single clinical trial cohort, and causes of repertoire differences, possibly disease activity or prior therapy, remained undefined.

Comment on this clone: It has no known antigen specificity. No quality values exist for individual bases; no much larger clone is one base distant.

Read against the paper, the sample's time point label means: cycle 2 day 1 (C2D1) of nivolumab. Every trial patient had relapsed after autologous stem cell transplantation, and cohorts A, B and C differed in prior brentuximab vedotin exposure. The trial cohort included more than 55 patients with relapsed/refractory classical Hodgkin lymphoma, and each patient had a best overall response of complete response, partial response or progressive disease. Single-agent nivolumab was administered to trial patients in the multi-cohort phase II CheckMate 205 trial. Best overall response was determined by an independent review committee according to the 2007 International Working Group response criteria. Trial PBMCs were obtained immediately prior to nivolumab initiation (C1D1) and on therapy at cycle 2 day 1 and cycle 4 day 1. Peripheral blood was collected in 8 mL Vacutainer Cell Preparation Tubes, from which PBMCs were isolated by centrifugation and then cryopreserved.

Genomic DNA was extracted with the Qiagen DNeasy kit from unsorted PBMCs and from negatively selected CD4+ and CD8+ fractions. TCR beta CDR3 regions were subjected to amplification by immunoSEQ multiplex PCR with primers that anneal to V and J segments. A synthetic immune receptor repertoire was used to minimize amplification bias, and any remaining bias was removed computationally after sequencing. The authors' pipeline ran thus. Repertoire diversity was quantified as the Shannon entropy index using custom Python scripts. Unsorted, CD4+ and CD8+ repertoires were analyzed separately, except for combined analyses in which CD4+ and CD8+ sequences were merged in silico. A clone was considered expanded if an increase in frequency of at least 2-fold after treatment relative to C1D1 was found, and a pseudocount of 0.5 was applied to clones undetected at baseline. Clones with 0 or 1 copy at C1D1 were classified as singleton clones, and clones with 2 or more copies were classified as non-singleton clones. Clones expanded in unsorted samples were annotated as CD4+, CD8+ or unknown by matching protein sequences in sorted samples from the same patient. Wilcoxon tests were applied to paired samples to test diversity changes from C1D1 to C4D1. TCRdb took this table from immuneACCESS and kept in-frame rearrangements with V and J called. Such tables lack part of the clones; where checked against another copy, unresolved V genes explain under half of the gap, and the rest is unexplained. V, J and clone size derive from that table, while D and trimming were established from the DNA sequence. Present in this sample are around 20,000 clones, 79% of which were seen just once. 15% to 20% of the sample comes from the top ten.

This TCR came from a human donor with classical Hodgkin lymphoma. The starting material was peripheral blood mononuclear cells (PBMCs), obtained before the second cycle of nivolumab.

Here is the DNA: TGTGCCAGCTCACCACCGAAGGGAGGGCTTGAAGCTTTCTTT. It specifies CASSPPKGGLEAFF. The chain links TRBV18 with TRBJ1-1; the D segment cannot be called with confidence. The CDR3 runs 14 amino acids, cysteine and phenylalanine included. The DNA shown is the 42-base CDR3, in frame from base 1. Deletion took 0 bases off V and 7 bases off J, with a span of 12 bases between the germline ends. The germline V gene yields KGHSH for CDR1 and LQKENI for CDR2.